This T cell receptor (beta chain) was captured in a study of a mutant IDH1 vaccine in newly diagnosed glioma. In the study overall: Most had both radiotherapy and temozolomide beforehand; others had only one. Findings of the study overall: It seemed that pseudoprogression was not linked to changes in the top peripheral T cell clonotypes.

This CDR3 has 13 residues. The germline V and J ends were trimmed by 5 bases and 6 bases, with 12 bases remaining between them. Per germline, CDR1 SEHNR and CDR2 FQNEAQ (reference sequence). The time point here: week 35, safety follow-up. Doses of 300 ug of mutant IDH1 20-mer peptide were given with topical imiquimod. The patients received vaccinations eight times, in weeks 1, 3, 5, 7, 11, 15, 19 and 23. Clones were read by immunoSEQ multiplex PCR, and TCRdb kept only the in-frame ones, dropping some. This table holds approximately 45,000 clones, roughly 92% found once. Concerning this clone: The antigen is not known.

This specimen consisted of PBMCs, obtained from a glioma patient whose treatment included an IDH1 peptide vaccine. The chain joins TRBV7-9 to TRBJ2-3; D tentatively fits TRBD1 or TRBD2 (5 bases each). The sequence derives from a man over 45 with glioma. CDR3: CASSKGPGDTQYF. The DNA of the CDR3 is TGTGCCAGCAGCAAGGGACCAGGGGATACGCAGTATTTT.